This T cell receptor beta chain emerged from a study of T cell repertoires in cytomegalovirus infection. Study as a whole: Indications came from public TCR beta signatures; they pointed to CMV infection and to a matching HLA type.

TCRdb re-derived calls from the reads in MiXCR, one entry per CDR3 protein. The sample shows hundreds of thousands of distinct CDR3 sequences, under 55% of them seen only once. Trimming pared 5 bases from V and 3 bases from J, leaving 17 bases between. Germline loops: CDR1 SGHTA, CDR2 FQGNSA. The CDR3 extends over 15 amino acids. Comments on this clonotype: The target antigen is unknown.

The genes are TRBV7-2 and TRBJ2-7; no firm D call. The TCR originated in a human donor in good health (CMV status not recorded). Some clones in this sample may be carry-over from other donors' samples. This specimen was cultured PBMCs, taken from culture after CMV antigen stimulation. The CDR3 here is CASSLNNGPGYEQYF. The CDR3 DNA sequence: TGTGCCAGCAGCCTCAACAACGGGCCCGGCTACGAGCAGTACTTC.